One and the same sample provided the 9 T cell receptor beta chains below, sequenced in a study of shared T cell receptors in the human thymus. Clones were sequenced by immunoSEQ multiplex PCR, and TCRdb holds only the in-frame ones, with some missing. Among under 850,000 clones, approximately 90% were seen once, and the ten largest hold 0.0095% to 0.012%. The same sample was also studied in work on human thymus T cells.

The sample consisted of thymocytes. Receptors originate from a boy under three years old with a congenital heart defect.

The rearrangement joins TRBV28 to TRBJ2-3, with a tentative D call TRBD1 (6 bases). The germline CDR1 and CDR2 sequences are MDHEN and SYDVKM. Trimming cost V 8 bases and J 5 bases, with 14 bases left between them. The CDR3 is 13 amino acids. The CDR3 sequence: CASSGGGEDTQYF. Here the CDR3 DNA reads TGTGCCAGCTCGGGTGGGGGCGAAGATACGCAGTATTTT.

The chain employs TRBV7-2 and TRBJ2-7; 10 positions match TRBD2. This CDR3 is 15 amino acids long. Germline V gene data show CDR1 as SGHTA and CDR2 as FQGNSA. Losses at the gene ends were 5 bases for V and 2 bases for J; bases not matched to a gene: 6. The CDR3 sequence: CASSPRTSGPYEQYF. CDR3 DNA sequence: TGTGCCAGCAGCCCCCGGACTAGCGGACCCTACGAGCAGTACTTC. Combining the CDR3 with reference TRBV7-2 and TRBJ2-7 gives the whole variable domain GAGVSQSPSNKVTEKGKDVELRCDPISGHTALYWYRQSLGQGLEFLIYFQGNSAPDKSGLPSDRFSAERTGGSVSTLTIQRTQQEDSAVYLCASSPRTSGPYEQYFGPGTRLTVT.

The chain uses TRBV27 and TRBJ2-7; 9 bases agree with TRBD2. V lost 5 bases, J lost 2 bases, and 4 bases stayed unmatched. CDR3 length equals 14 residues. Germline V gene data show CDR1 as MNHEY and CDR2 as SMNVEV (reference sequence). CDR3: CASSEAGGAYEQYF. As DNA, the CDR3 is TGTGCCAGCAGTGAGGCGGGAGGGGCCTACGAGCAGTACTTC.

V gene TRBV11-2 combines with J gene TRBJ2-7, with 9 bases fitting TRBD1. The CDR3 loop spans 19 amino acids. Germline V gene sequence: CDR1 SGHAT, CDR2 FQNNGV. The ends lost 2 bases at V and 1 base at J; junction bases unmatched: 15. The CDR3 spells CASSLKSGERTGVSYEQYF. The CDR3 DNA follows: TGTGCCAGCAGCTTAAAGTCTGGTGAGAGGACAGGGGTATCCTACGAGCAGTACTTC.

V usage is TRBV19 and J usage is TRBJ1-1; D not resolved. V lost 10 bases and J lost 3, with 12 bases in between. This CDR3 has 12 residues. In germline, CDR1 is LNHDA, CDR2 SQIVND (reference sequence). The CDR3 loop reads CAIREGDTEAFF. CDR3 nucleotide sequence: TGTGCCATACGGGAGGGAGACACTGAAGCTTTCTTT.

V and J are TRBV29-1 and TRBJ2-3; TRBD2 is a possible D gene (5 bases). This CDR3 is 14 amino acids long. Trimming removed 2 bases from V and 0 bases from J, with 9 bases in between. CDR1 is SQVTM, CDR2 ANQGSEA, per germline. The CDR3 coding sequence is TGCAGCGTTGAAATGACGGGAAGCACAGATACGCAGTATTTT. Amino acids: CSVEMTGSTDTQYF.

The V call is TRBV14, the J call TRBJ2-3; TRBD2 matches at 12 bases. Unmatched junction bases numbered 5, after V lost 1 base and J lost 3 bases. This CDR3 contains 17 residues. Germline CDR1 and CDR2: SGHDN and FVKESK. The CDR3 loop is CASSQGLAGDLTDTQYF. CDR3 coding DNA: TGTGCCAGCAGCCAAGGACTAGCGGGAGATCTAACAGATACGCAGTATTTT.

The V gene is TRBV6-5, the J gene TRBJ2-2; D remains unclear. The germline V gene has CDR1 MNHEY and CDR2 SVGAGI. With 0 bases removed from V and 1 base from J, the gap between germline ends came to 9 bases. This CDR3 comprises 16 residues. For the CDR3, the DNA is TGTGCCAGCAGTTACTCGAGGCGGCTGAACACCGGGGAGCTGTTTTTT. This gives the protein CASSYSRRLNTGELFF.

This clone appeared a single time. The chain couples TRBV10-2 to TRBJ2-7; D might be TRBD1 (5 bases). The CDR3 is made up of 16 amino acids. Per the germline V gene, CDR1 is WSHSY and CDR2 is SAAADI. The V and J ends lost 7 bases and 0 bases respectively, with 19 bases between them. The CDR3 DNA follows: TGCGCCAGCATAAGTTATTTGACAGTGAGCTCCTACGAGCAGTACTTC. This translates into CASISYLTVSSYEQYF.